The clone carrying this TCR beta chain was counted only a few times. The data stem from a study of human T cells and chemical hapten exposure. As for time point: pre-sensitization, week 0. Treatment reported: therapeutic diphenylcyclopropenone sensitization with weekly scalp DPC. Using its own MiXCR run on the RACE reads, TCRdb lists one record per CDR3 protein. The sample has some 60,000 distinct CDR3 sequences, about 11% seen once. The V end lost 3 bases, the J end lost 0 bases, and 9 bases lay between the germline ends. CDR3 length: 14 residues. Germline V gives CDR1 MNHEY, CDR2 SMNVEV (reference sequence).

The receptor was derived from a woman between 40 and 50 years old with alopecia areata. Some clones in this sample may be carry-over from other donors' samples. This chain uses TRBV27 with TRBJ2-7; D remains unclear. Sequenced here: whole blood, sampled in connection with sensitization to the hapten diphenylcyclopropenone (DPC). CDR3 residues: CASSLVISSYEQYF. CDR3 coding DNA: TGTGCCAGCAGTTTGGTCATTAGCTCCTACGAGCAGTACTTC.